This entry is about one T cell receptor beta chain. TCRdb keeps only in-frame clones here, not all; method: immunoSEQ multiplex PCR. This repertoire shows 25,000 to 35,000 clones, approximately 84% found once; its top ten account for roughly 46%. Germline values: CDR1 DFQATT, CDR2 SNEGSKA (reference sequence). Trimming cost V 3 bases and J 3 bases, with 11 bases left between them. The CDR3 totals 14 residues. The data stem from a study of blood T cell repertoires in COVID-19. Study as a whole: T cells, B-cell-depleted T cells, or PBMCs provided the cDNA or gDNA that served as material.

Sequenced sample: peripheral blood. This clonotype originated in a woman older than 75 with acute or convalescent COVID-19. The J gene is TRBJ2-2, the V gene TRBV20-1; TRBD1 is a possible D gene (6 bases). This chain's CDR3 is CSASRGLDTGELFF. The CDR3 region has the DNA TGCAGTGCTAGTAGGGGGTTAGACACCGGGGAGCTGTTTTTT.